What follows are 9 T cell receptor beta chains derived from one specimen sequenced in a study of blood T cell repertoires in COVID-19. The protocol was immunoSEQ multiplex PCR, while the TCRdb copy is restricted to in-frame clones and leaves out a portion. The sample contains hundreds of thousands of clones, roughly 86% of which appear only once. Material for sequencing was peripheral blood. Receptors were obtained from a woman in her 30s with COVID-19, enrolled during active disease.

The chain carries TRBV5-1 and TRBJ2-3; 8 bases fit TRBD1. The CDR3 has 16 amino acids. Germline CDR1 reads SGHRS; CDR2 reads YFSETQ. Trimming at V came to 5 bases and at J to 6 bases, leaving 14 bases not matched to a gene. CDR3 sequence reads: CASRQGTGGYLDTQYF. The CDR3 DNA reads as TGCGCCAGCAGGCAGGGTACAGGGGGTTATTTGGATACGCAGTATTTT.

The chain carries TRBV19 and TRBJ1-5; tentatively, D is TRBD1 (5 bases). In germline, CDR1 is LNHDA, CDR2 SQIVND (reference sequence). Trimming removed 1 base at V and 10 bases at J, with 14 bases between. The CDR3 runs 14 residues. CDR3 DNA sequence: TGTGCCAGTAGTATAGGTGGGGCAAATCCTCCCCAGCATTTT. Translated, it gives CASSIGGANPPQHF.

The chain has TRBV5-1 and TRBJ1-3, with a weak D call TRBD1 (5 bases). The V end lost 0 bases, the J end lost 1 base, and 8 bases lay between the germline ends. This CDR3 is built from 15 residues. Germline CDR1 reads SGHRS; CDR2 reads YFSETQ. DNA for the CDR3: TGCGCCAGCAGCTTGGATTCAGGGTCTGGAAACACCATATATTTT. Its translation: CASSLDSGSGNTIYF.

This clone was counted once. This chain connects TRBV7-9 to TRBJ1-6; 10 bases are shared with TRBD1. Trimming at V came to 5 bases and at J to 9 bases, leaving 7 bases not matched to a gene. In germline, CDR1 is SEHNR, CDR2 FQNEAQ (reference sequence). The CDR3 is 15 amino acids. The CDR3 nucleotides are TGTGCCAGCAGCCGAGAGACAGGGGGCCCTTCACCCCTCCACTTT. As protein: CASSRETGGPSPLHF.

This clone has at least ten counts. The gene calls are TRBV6-6 and TRBJ1-4; the D is unclear. The CDR3 covers 14 residues. Trimming shortened V by 5 bases and J by 4 bases, and 11 bases separated the two germline ends. Germline assignment: CDR1 MNHNY and CDR2 SVGAGI (reference sequence). CDR3 DNA: TGTGCCAGCAGTAGCACAGAAATTAATGAAAAACTGTTTTTT. Its protein product is CASSSTEINEKLFF.

V is TRBV19 and J is TRBJ1-5; D possibly corresponds to TRBD1 (6 bases). The length of the CDR3 is 14 residues. V was shortened by 3 bases and J by 7 bases, with 13 bases between the two germline ends. CDR1 is LNHDA and CDR2 is SQIVND in the germline V gene (reference sequence). CDR3 loop: CASSILGGSQPQHF. The CDR3, as DNA: TGTGCCAGTAGTATTTTAGGGGGATCCCAGCCCCAGCATTTT. The full variable domain, with the rest looked up from reference TRBV19 and TRBJ1-5, is DGGITQSPKYLFRKEGQNVTLSCEQNLNHDAMYWYRQDPGQGLRLIYYSQIVNDFQKGDIAEGYSVSREKKESFPLTVTSAQKNPTAFYLCASSILGGSQPQHFGDGTRLSIL.

The chain has TRBV9 and TRBJ1-2; TRBD1 agrees at 11 bases. The CDR3 is made up of 14 amino acids. Germline values: CDR1 SGDLS, CDR2 YYNGEE. The V segment lost 3 bases and the J segment 7 bases; nucleotides outside the gene matches: 5. This chain's CDR3 is CASSGGQGAVGYTF. CDR3 nucleotide sequence: TGTGCCAGCAGCGGCGGACAGGGGGCGGTTGGCTACACCTTC.

The chain employs TRBV11-2 and TRBJ2-7; 10 bases map to TRBD2. The length of the CDR3 is 14 residues. The germline CDR1 and CDR2 sequences are SGHAT and FQNNGV. Trimming took 1 base from V and 9 from J; bases not matched to a gene: 6. In DNA form, the CDR3 reads TGTGCCAGCAGCTTAGGTATAGCGGGGGGTGCGCAGTACGTC. The encoded protein is CASSLGIAGGAQYV.

This sequence joins TRBV30 and TRBJ2-1; TRBD2 is a possible D gene (7 bases). There are 14 residues in the CDR3. Deletions cut 3 bases from V and 8 bases from J, with 17 bases between. CDR1 and CDR2 (germline): GTSNPN, SVGIG (reference sequence). CDR3 amino acids: CAWRAGGARDEQFF. The CDR3, as DNA: TGTGCCTGGAGGGCTGGGGGGGCTCGCGATGAGCAGTTCTTC.